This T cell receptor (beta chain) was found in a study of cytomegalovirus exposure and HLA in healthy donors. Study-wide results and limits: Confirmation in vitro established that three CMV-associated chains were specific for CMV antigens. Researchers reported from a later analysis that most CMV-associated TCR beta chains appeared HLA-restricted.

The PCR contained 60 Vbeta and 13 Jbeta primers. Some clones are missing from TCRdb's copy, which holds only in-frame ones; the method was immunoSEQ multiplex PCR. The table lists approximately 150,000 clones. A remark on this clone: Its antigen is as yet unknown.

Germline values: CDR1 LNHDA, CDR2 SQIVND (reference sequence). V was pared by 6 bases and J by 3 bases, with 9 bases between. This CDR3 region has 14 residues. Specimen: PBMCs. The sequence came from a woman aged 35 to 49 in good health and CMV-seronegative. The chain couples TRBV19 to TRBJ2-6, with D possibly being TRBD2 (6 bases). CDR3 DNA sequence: TGTGCCAGTAGCATGGGGGGTGGGGCCAACGTCCTGACTTTC. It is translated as CASSMGGGANVLTF.